A selection of T cell receptor beta chains follows, all from one sample in a study of vaccination effects on CD4 cells after COVID-19. Repertoires were generated with immunoSEQ multiplex PCR, while TCRdb's copy carries only in-frame clones and drops some. The sample yields some 25,000 clones, over 55% seen once. These receptors' antigens are unknown. Sample: CD4+ T cells from PBMCs cultured with HCoV-OC43 spike peptides, taken before COVID-19 vaccination. These receptors were taken from a human donor who received a COVID-19 vaccine. Both conserved end residues are part of each CDR3. The order of the fields is J gene, D gene, clone size, V gene, CDR3 length, CDR3 protein, CDR3 DNA. The D gene is left open where the match is weak. Where a row states a size, it is once, few, many or the class of an expanded clone; other rows omit it.

>TRBJ1-5|TRBD1|NA|TRBV2|15
CASSVGQGRYQPQHF
TGTGCCAGCAGTGTAGGACAGGGGAGGTATCAGCCCCAGCATTTT
>TRBJ1-6|TRBD1|NA|TRBV6-5|15
CASRSSGTGGSPLHF
TGTGCCAGCAGATCTTCCGGGACAGGGGGTTCACCCCTCCACTTT
>TRBJ1-2|NA|few|TRBV6-6|13
CASTGGLNYGYTF
TGTGCCAGCACCGGGGGCCTTAACTATGGCTACACCTTC
>TRBJ1-1|NA|NA|TRBV5-8|14
CASSLSGFRAEAFF
TGTGCCAGCAGCTTGTCTGGGTTTAGGGCTGAAGCTTTCTTT
>TRBJ2-5|TRBD2|NA|TRBV18|15
CASSRTSPVGETQYF
TGTGCCAGCTCAAGGACTAGCCCGGTGGGAGAGACCCAGTACTTC
>TRBJ2-3|NA|NA|TRBV5-1|20
CASSNVPGQGALAGADTQYF
TGCGCCAGCAGCAATGTGCCCGGACAGGGGGCACTAGCGGGAGCAGATACGCAGTATTTT
>TRBJ1-2|TRBD1|NA|TRBV7-7|13
CASSSGTEYGYTF
TGTGCCAGCAGCTCCGGGACAGAATATGGCTACACCTTC
>TRBJ2-7|NA|NA|TRBV19|13
CASSTRGHYEQYF
TGTGCCAGTAGTACTAGGGGCCACTACGAGCAGTACTTC
>TRBJ1-2|NA|once|TRBV27|15
CASSPSIGGRYGYTF
TGTGCCAGCAGTCCTTCTATTGGAGGTCGCTATGGCTACACCTTC
>TRBJ2-3|NA|NA|TRBV5-1|13
CASLPDSTDTQYF
TGCGCCAGCCTCCCGGACAGCACAGATACGCAGTATTTT
>TRBJ2-2|TRBD2|NA|TRBV6-5|15
CAGQMTSGNTGELFF
TGTGCCGGCCAGATGACTAGCGGGAACACCGGGGAGCTGTTTTTT
>TRBJ2-7|TRBD2|NA|TRBV29-1|13
CSAGSSGTYEQYF
TGCAGCGCGGGGTCTAGCGGGACTTACGAGCAGTACTTC
>TRBJ2-5|NA|NA|TRBV12-3/TRBV12-4|12
CASSSYRETQYF
TGTGCCAGCAGTTCCTATAGGGAGACCCAGTACTTC
>TRBJ1-1|NA|few|TRBV18|13
CASSRRSDTEAFF
TGTGCCAGCTCACGAAGATCAGACACTGAAGCTTTCTTT
>TRBJ2-1|TRBD2|NA|TRBV30|22
CAWSPKGWFGLAGGRSYNEQFF
TGTGCCTGGAGTCCGAAGGGTTGGTTCGGACTAGCGGGGGGCCGATCCTACAATGAGCAGTTCTTC
>TRBJ1-2|NA|few|TRBV19|15
CASSSQAGPGYGYTF
TGTGCCAGTAGTTCGCAAGCCGGTCCGGGCTATGGCTACACCTTC
>TRBJ1-2|NA|NA|TRBV12-3/TRBV12-4|11
CASSFEVGYTF
TGTGCCAGCAGTTTTGAGGTTGGCTACACCTTC
>TRBJ2-7|NA|NA|TRBV12-3/TRBV12-4|13
CASSTDKSYEQYF
TGTGCCAGCAGTACTGACAAGTCCTACGAGCAGTACTTC
>TRBJ2-3|TRBD2|once|TRBV7-8|17
CASSLGGGITSTDTQYF
TGTGCCAGCAGCTTAGGGGGGGGTATAACTAGCACAGATACGCAGTATTTT
>TRBJ2-2|NA|NA|TRBV5-8|14
CASSYPLNTGELFF
TGTGCCAGCAGCTACCCCCTGAACACCGGGGAGCTGTTTTTT
>TRBJ2-7|TRBD2|few|TRBV6-2/TRBV6-3|15
CASSLGLAGYYEQYF
TGTGCCAGCAGTTTGGGACTAGCGGGATATTACGAGCAGTACTTC
>TRBJ1-2|NA|NA|TRBV10-3|17
CAIHGGEGAQSNYGYTF
TGTGCCATCCATGGCGGGGAGGGAGCTCAATCTAACTATGGCTACACCTTC
>TRBJ2-1|NA|NA|TRBV20-1|10
CSARLTEQFF
TGCAGTGCTAGACTTACAGAGCAGTTCTTC
>TRBJ1-5|NA|NA|TRBV19|13
CASLARGDQPQHF
TGTGCCAGTCTGGCTCGGGGGGATCAGCCCCAGCATTTT
>TRBJ2-7|TRBD1|NA|TRBV5-1|14
CASSPDRGSYEQYF
TGCGCCAGCAGCCCTGACAGGGGCTCCTACGAGCAGTACTTC
>TRBJ2-7|NA|NA|TRBV21-1|17
CASTGRPTSPTSYEQYF
TGTGCCAGCACGGGGAGACCTACTAGCCCCACCTCTTACGAGCAGTACTTC
>TRBJ2-5|NA|NA|TRBV7-8|14
CASGPGARGETQYF
TGTGCCAGCGGCCCCGGGGCACGGGGGGAGACCCAGTACTTC
>TRBJ2-7|NA|NA|TRBV3-1/TRBV3-2|14
CASSQSLGVSEQYF
TGTGCCAGCAGCCAGTCCCTCGGGGTGTCCGAGCAGTACTTC
>TRBJ2-7|NA|NA|TRBV10-3|15
CAISDPRGPGDEQYF
TGTGCCATCAGTGACCCCCGCGGTCCAGGGGACGAGCAGTACTTC
>TRBJ2-1|TRBD2|NA|TRBV6-5|14
CATAPTSGIREQFF
TGTGCCACCGCCCCGACTAGCGGGATACGGGAGCAGTTCTTC
>TRBJ2-5|TRBD2|NA|TRBV5-1|16
CASSDPWREYRETQYF
TGCGCCAGCAGCGATCCCTGGCGGGAGTATAGAGAGACCCAGTACTTC
>TRBJ2-3|TRBD2|NA|TRBV4-2|19
CASSQVTSGGFPSTDTQYF
TGTGCCAGCAGCCAAGTAACTAGCGGGGGGTTTCCTAGCACAGATACGCAGTATTTT